This T cell receptor (beta chain) was retrieved from a study of blood T cell repertoires in COVID-19. Libraries were prepared by immunoSEQ multiplex PCR; TCRdb keeps only in-frame clonotypes and omits some of them. Here the sample spans around 230,000 clones, roughly nine tenths being singletons. The sample comprised peripheral blood. The clonotype was recovered from a man aged 55 to 70 who had recovered from COVID-19.

The CDR3 protein is CASSENRKPNYGYTF. The CDR3, as DNA: TGTGCCAGCAGTGAGAACAGGAAACCTAACTATGGCTACACCTTC. The chain employs TRBV2 and TRBJ1-2; the D gene is possibly TRBD1 (5 bases). Between the trimmed V and J ends, which lost 3 bases and 0 bases, there was a span of 11 bases. Germline V gives CDR1 SNHLY, CDR2 FYNNEI. The CDR3 loop spans 15 amino acids.